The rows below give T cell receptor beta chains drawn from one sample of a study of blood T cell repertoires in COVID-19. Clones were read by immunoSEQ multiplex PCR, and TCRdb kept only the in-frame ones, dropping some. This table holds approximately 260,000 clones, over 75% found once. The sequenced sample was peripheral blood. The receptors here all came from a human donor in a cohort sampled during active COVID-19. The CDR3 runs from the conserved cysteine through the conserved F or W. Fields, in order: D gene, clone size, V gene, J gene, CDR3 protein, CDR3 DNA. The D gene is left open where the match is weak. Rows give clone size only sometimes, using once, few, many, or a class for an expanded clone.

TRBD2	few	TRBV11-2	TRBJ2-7	CASSLSGGPNHEQYF	TGTGCCAGCAGCTTGTCGGGAGGGCCAAACCACGAGCAGTACTTC
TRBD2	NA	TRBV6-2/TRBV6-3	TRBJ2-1	CASSYPETSGRDEQFF	TGTGCCAGCAGTTACCCAGAGACTAGCGGGAGGGATGAGCAGTTCTTC
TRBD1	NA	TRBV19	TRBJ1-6	CASSPVAGGSYNSPLHF	TGTGCCAGTAGTCCCGTAGCAGGGGGCTCCTATAATTCACCCCTCCACTTT
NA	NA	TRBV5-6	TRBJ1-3	CASKGEGAGNTIYF	TGTGCCAGCAAGGGGGAAGGGGCTGGAAACACCATATATTTT
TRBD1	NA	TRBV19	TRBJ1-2	CASSINRGPGYTF	TGTGCCAGTAGTATAAACAGGGGGCCAGGCTACACCTTC
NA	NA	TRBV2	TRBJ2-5	CASSDIGATQETQYF	TGTGCCAGCAGTGACATCGGAGCGACCCAAGAGACCCAGTACTTC
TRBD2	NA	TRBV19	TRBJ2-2	CASSIDVGLALFGELFF	TGTGCCAGTAGTATAGATGTGGGACTAGCGTTATTCGGGGAGCTGTTTTTT
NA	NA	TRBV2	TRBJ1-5	CASSELDIYSNQPQHF	TGTGCCAGCAGTGAGTTGGACATCTATAGCAATCAGCCCCAGCATTTT
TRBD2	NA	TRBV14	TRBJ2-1	CASSQSGGLAIYNEQFF	TGTGCCAGCAGCCAGTCGGGGGGACTAGCGATCTACAATGAGCAGTTCTTC
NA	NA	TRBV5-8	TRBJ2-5	CASSWGRGETQYF	TGTGCCAGCAGCTGGGGCCGGGGGGAGACCCAGTACTTC
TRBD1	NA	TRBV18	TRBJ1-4	CASSPTGAINEKLFF	TGTGCCAGCTCACCTACAGGGGCGATTAATGAAAAACTGTTTTTT
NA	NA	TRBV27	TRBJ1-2	CASRDSAPSNYGYTF	TGTGCCAGCAGGGACAGCGCCCCCTCTAACTATGGCTACACCTTC
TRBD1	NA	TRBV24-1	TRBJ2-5	CATSDRDRHQETQYF	TGTGCCACCAGTGACCGGGACAGACATCAAGAGACCCAGTACTTC
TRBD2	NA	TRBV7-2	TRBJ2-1	CASSIIAGGSYNEQFF	TGTGCCAGCAGCATCATAGCGGGGGGATCCTACAATGAGCAGTTCTTC
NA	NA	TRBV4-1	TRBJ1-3	CASSPTTGNTIYF	TGCGCCAGCAGCCCGACTACCGGAAACACCATATATTTT
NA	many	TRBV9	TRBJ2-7	CASSVGGGREQYF	TGTGCCAGCAGCGTAGGAGGAGGACGCGAGCAGTACTTC
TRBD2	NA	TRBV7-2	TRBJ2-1	CASSLSVSGGAHEQFF	TGTGCCAGCAGCCTCTCCGTTAGCGGGGGGGCCCATGAGCAGTTCTTC
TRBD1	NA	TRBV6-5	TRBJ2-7	CASSKTGNFYEQYF	TGTGCCAGCAGTAAGACAGGGAATTTTTACGAGCAGTACTTC
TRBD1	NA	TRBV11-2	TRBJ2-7	CASSPRTGLYFEQYF	TGTGCCAGCAGCCCGAGGACAGGGTTGTATTTCGAGCAGTACTTC
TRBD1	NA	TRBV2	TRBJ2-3	CASRVQGASTDTQYF	TGTGCCAGCAGGGTACAGGGGGCAAGCACAGATACGCAGTATTTT
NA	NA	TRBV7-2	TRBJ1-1	CASSLGGFTEAFF	TGTGCCAGCAGCTTAGGCGGCTTCACTGAAGCTTTCTTT
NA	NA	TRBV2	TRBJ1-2	CASGGSGGHGYTF	TGTGCCAGCGGCGGATCGGGGGGCCATGGCTACACCTTC
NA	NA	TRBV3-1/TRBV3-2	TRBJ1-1	CASSLSGITEAFF	TGTGCCAGCAGCCTTTCGGGGATTACTGAAGCTTTCTTT
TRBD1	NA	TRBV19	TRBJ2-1	CASSERTGGLYNEQFF	TGTGCCAGTAGCGAAAGGACAGGGGGCCTGTACAATGAGCAGTTCTTC
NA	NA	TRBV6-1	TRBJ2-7	CASSEETGWEDEQYF	TGTGCCAGCAGTGAAGAAACGGGGTGGGAAGACGAGCAGTACTTC
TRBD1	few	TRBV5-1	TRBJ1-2	CASSSDRGRGGYTF	TGCGCCAGCAGCTCGGACAGGGGGCGCGGGGGCTACACCTTC
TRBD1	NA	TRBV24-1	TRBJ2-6	CATSDPQGAAGANVLTF	TGTGCCACCAGTGATCCACAGGGGGCAGCTGGGGCCAACGTCCTGACTTTC
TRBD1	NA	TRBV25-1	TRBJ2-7	CASSVLDRVSEQYF	TGTGCCAGCAGTGTCTTGGACAGGGTGAGCGAGCAGTACTTC
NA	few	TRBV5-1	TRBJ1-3	CASSLTSNSGNTIYF	TGCGCCAGCAGCTTGACATCGAACTCTGGAAACACCATATATTTT
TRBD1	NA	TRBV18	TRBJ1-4	CASSRAGGIEKLFF	TGTGCCAGCTCACGGGCAGGGGGGATCGAAAAACTGTTTTTT
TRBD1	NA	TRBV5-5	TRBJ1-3	CASSLGSGGTGNTIYF	TGTGCCAGCAGCCTGGGATCAGGGGGCACTGGAAACACCATATATTTT
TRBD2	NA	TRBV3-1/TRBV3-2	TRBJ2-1	CASSQGLAGEQFF	TGTGCCAGCAGCCAGGGACTAGCGGGCGAGCAGTTCTTC
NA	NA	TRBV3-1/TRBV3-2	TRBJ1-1	CASSQVAGGEAFF	TGTGCCAGCAGCCAGGTCGCGGGGGGTGAAGCTTTCTTT
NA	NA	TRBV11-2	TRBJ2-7	CASSLSRYEQYF	TGTGCCAGCAGCTTAAGCCGCTACGAGCAGTACTTC
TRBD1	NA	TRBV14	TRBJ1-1	CASTGELNTEAFF	TGTGCCTCGACAGGGGAATTGAACACTGAAGCTTTCTTT
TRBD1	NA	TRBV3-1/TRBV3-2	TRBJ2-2	CASSQEDRGLTGELFF	TGTGCCAGCAGCCAAGAGGACAGGGGGCTAACCGGGGAGCTGTTTTTT
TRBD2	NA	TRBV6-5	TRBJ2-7	CASSYGTGGEGEQYF	TGTGCCAGCAGTTACGGAACGGGAGGAGAAGGCGAGCAGTACTTC
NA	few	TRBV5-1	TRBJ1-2	CASSLKGDYGYTF	TGCGCCAGCAGCTTGAAGGGGGACTATGGCTACACCTTC
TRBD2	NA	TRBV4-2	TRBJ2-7	CASSQDKASGVSYEQYF	TGTGCCAGCAGCCAAGATAAGGCTAGCGGGGTCTCCTACGAGCAGTACTTC
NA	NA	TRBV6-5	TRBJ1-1	CASSYESGVTEAFF	TGTGCCAGCAGTTACGAATCAGGGGTCACTGAAGCTTTCTTT
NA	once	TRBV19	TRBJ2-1	CASRSFGMGSSYNEQFF	TGTGCCAGTAGATCCTTCGGGATGGGCAGCTCCTACAATGAGCAGTTCTTC
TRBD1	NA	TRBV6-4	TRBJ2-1	CASRRTGETYNEQFF	TGTGCCAGCAGGCGGACAGGGGAAACCTACAATGAGCAGTTCTTC
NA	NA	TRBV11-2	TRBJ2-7	CASSLTDRPVAYF	TGTGCCAGCAGCTTAACGGACAGACCAGTGGCATACTTC
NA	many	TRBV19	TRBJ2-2	CASSMAGNIIAGELFF	TGTGCCAGTAGTATGGCGGGAAACATAATTGCCGGGGAGCTGTTTTTT
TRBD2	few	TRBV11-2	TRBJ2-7	CASSLVLAGVYEQYF	TGTGCCAGCAGCTTAGTACTAGCGGGAGTTTACGAGCAGTACTTC
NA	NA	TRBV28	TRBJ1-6	CASSIQGSNSPLHF	TGTGCCAGCAGTATACAGGGTTCGAATTCACCCCTCCACTTT
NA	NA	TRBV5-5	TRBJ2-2	CASSPTQGPNTGELFF	TGTGCCAGCAGCCCGACTCAGGGGCCGAACACCGGGGAGCTGTTTTTT
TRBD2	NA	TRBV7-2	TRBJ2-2	CASSFFVAGGLGTGELFF	TGTGCCAGCAGCTTCTTTGTGGCGGGGGGGCTTGGCACCGGGGAGCTGTTTTTT
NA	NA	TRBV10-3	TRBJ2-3	CAISGSLAVSTDTQYF	TGTGCCATCAGTGGATCCTTGGCGGTTAGCACAGATACGCAGTATTTT